The sequence of this T cell receptor (beta chain) was determined in a study of CD8+CD57+ T cells in acquired aplastic anemia (dated by TCRdb to about 2018). Background for the entire study: DNA extracted from sorted CD4+ and CD8+ cells had a mean of roughly 3 ug, with a range of roughly 0.19 to 27.4 ug. CD8+CD57+ expansion was defined as frequency above the mean frequency observed in healthy subjects. General conclusions and limits of the study: CD8+ Simpson's diversity did not differ significantly between patients and healthy controls (P=0.060). Fewer than 35 CD8+ CDR3 sequences were found to be shared between patients and controls, but these sequences appeared to be highly expressed in patients and within the immunodominant clones of the patients.

For CDR1 and CDR2, the germline V gene (reference sequence) lists DFQATT and SNEGSKA. Taken from cysteine to phenylalanine, the CDR3 has 13 residues. The CDR3 DNA has 39 bases and is translated from base 1. V is pared back by 6 bases and J by 4 bases, with 15 bases lying between the germline termini. Patients chosen for sequencing had shown expansion of CD8+CD57+ cells by flow cytometry. All patients had severe acquired aplastic anemia diagnosed by International Study of Aplastic Anemia and Agranulocytosis and Camitta criteria. At the time blood was sampled, none of the patients had received any therapy. TCR repertoires of sorted CD4+ and CD8+ blood T cells from severe aplastic anemia patients and healthy subjects were deep-sequenced in the study. In the USA, patient enrollment took place under clinicaltrials.gov protocols 00001620, 01623167, 00001397, 00071045, 00081523 and 00961064. Ficoll-Paque density gradient centrifugation was used to isolate peripheral blood mononuclear cells. CD4+ and CD8+ T cells were sorted by FACS or magnetic beads before DNA extraction.

This clonotype was found many times. The clone's antigen remains unknown. Base qualities were left out, and no much larger clone turns up one base away. TCR beta VDJ combination and CDR3 sequence profiling used genomic DNA as the template. An Illumina HiSeq 2000 was the platform used for TCR repertoire sequencing. The study's processing was this. TRBV/TRBJ rearrangement plots, CDR3 size and DJ length profiles, and Simpson's diversity index were used to evaluate the repertoires. Whichever DNA sequence was most abundant in the deep sequencing data was defined as the immunodominant clone. CDR3 amino acid sequences were screened for sharing across subjects and compared with published repertoires and the VDJdb database. TCRdb reworked the public reads: Q25 trimming with fastp, MiXCR clone assembly, productive beta chains retained. Rows merge per CDR3 protein into single entries with the most common DNA and genes. The V and J calls reflect TCRdb's pipeline rather than the authors' work. Here the sample has more than 200,000 distinct CDR3 sequences; about half occur a single time. The ten top clones hold 15% to 20% of the sample.

This sequence uses TRBV20-1 and TRBJ1-2, with no confident D gene call. The sequenced sample was sorted CD4+, CD8+, or CD8+CD57+ T cells (not recorded which) from PBMCs. The clonotype comes from a human donor with aplastic anemia. The CDR3 reads as follows: CSAIGGGSYGYTF. The nucleotide sequence is given as TGCAGTGCGATTGGTGGCGGATCCTATGGCTACACCTTC.